One and the same sample provided the 10 T cell receptor beta chains below, sequenced in a study of cytomegalovirus exposure and HLA in healthy donors. PCR was performed using 60 Vbeta and 13 Jbeta primers. Profiling relied on immunoSEQ multiplex PCR, and the TCRdb table lists in-frame clones only, not all of them. Here the sample spans approximately 110,000 clones, around 75% being singletons. Input material: PBMCs. These receptors were taken from a man aged 60 to 69 in good health and CMV-seropositive.

This clone showed up just a few times. The chain has TRBV5-1 and TRBJ1-5; perhaps TRBD1 as D (5 bases). CDR1 is SGHRS and CDR2 is YFSETQ in the germline V gene. This CDR3 contains 15 residues. The V end was cut by 4 bases, the J end by 6 bases, with 17 bases between. The CDR3 region has the DNA TGCGCCAGCAGCACAGGCCCCTCGGACGGTCAGCCCCAGCATTTT. Its protein is CASSTGPSDGQPQHF.

The V and J genes are TRBV5-1 and TRBJ2-7; 10 nucleotides align to TRBD1. V was clipped by 1 base and J by 6 bases; unmatched bases: 7. Germline V CDR1 and CDR2: SGHRS, YFSETQ. This CDR3 has 15 residues. The CDR3 loop is CASSLTGTGASEQYF. CDR3 coding DNA: TGCGCCAGCAGCTTGACCGGGACAGGGGCGAGCGAGCAGTACTTC. Variable domain in full (rest from reference TRBV5-1 and TRBJ2-7): KAGVTQTPRYLIKTRGQQVTLSCSPISGHRSVSWYQQTPGQGLQFLFEYFSETQRNKGNFPGRFSGRQFSNSRSEMNVSTLELGDSALYLCASSLTGTGASEQYFGPGTRLTVT.

This rearrangement joins TRBV7-3 to TRBJ2-6; tentative D call: TRBD1 (7 bases). Trimming left V 5 bases short and J 3 bases short, with 17 bases between. Germline CDR1 SGHTA, CDR2 FQGTGA. The CDR3 is made up of 17 amino acids. In DNA form, the CDR3 reads TGTGCCAGCAGCCCTCAACAGGGGAGGAGTGGGGCCAACGTCCTGACTTTC. Translation: CASSPQQGRSGANVLTF.

This clone was recorded a few times. The CDR3 coding sequence is TGTGCCAGCAGCTTGTATGGAGCCGGGGAGCTGTTTTTT. Translating gives CASSLYGAGELFF. V gene TRBV5-6 combines with J gene TRBJ2-2, with D hard to call. The ends were cut back, 1 base at V and 6 bases at J, with 7 bases in the middle. Looked up from germline, CDR1 is SGHDT and CDR2 is YYEEEE. The CDR3 contains 13 residues.

The chain carries TRBV5-1 and TRBJ2-7; D remains unclear. The CDR3 runs 14 residues. Trimming left V 0 bases short and J 2 bases short, with 9 bases between. Germline assignment: CDR1 SGHRS and CDR2 YFSETQ. The CDR3 spells CASSLGQLAYEQYF. The CDR3 DNA reads TGCGCCAGCAGCTTGGGGCAGCTAGCCTACGAGCAGTACTTC. Filled out from reference TRBV5-1 and TRBJ2-7, the complete variable domain reads KAGVTQTPRYLIKTRGQQVTLSCSPISGHRSVSWYQQTPGQGLQFLFEYFSETQRNKGNFPGRFSGRQFSNSRSEMNVSTLELGDSALYLCASSLGQLAYEQYFGPGTRLTVT.

This clone was seen just once. The chain employs TRBV6-5 and TRBJ1-3; possible D gene TRBD1, 6 bases. Trimming left V 6 bases short and J 4 bases short, with 16 bases between. The CDR3 length is 15 residues. Germline CDR1 is MNHEY and CDR2 is SVGAGI. The CDR3 sequence is CASRNIQGKGNTIYF. DNA of the CDR3: TGTGCCAGCAGAAATATACAGGGAAAAGGAAACACCATATATTTT.

In nucleotides, the CDR3 is TGTGCCAGCTCACCACTCGTTGATCAGCCCCAGCATTTT. This translates into CASSPLVDQPQHF. The chain is built from TRBV18 and TRBJ1-5; D is uncertain. Trimming shortened V by 1 base and J by 5 bases, and 6 bases separated the two germline ends. Germline V gene data show CDR1 as KGHSH and CDR2 as LQKENI. The CDR3 extends over 13 amino acids.

The genes are TRBV28 and TRBJ1-2; D unresolved. This CDR3 has 14 amino acids. V lost 6 bases, J lost 3 bases, and 14 bases lay in between. Germline V gene data show CDR1 as MDHEN and CDR2 as SYDVKM. CDR3 bases: TGTGCCAGCAGCCCTGAGGCGGTACACTATGGCTACACCTTC. This sequence encodes CASSPEAVHYGYTF.

This clone appeared a single time. This chain connects TRBV11-1 to TRBJ1-5, with 8 bases matching TRBD1. V gave up 5 bases and J gave up 7 bases; unmatched junction bases: 4. The CDR3 consists of 13 residues. From germline, CDR1 is SGHAT and CDR2 FQDESV (reference sequence). CDR3 loop: CASSPYRGQPQHF. CDR3 coding DNA: TGTGCCAGCAGCCCATACAGGGGGCAGCCCCAGCATTTT.

The V call is TRBV29-1, the J call TRBJ2-5; 7 nucleotides line up with TRBD1. The DNA end is a closer match to TRBJ2-7, so the J assignment may be wrong. The CDR3 runs 11 residues. The germline gives CDR1 SQVTM, CDR2 ANQGSEA. The CDR3 DNA sequence: TGCAGCTCACAACAGGGGTACGAGCAGTACTTC. Translated: CSSQQGYEQYF.